Each of the 32 T cell receptor beta chains below was sequenced from the same sample in a study of human T cells and chemical hapten exposure. Each CDR3 protein gets one entry after TCRdb re-called the RACE reads with MiXCR. The sample lists approximately 350,000 distinct CDR3 sequences, more than 5% seen once, with around 6% in the top ten. Stated time point: patch test 2, 6 weeks after DPC sensitization. Treatment of the sample: therapeutic diphenylcyclopropenone sensitization with weekly scalp DPC. The specimen comprised whole blood, sampled in connection with sensitization to the hapten diphenylcyclopropenone (DPC). Source of these receptors: a woman aged 18-29 years with alopecia areata. Some clones in this sample may be carry-over from other donors' samples.

This clonotype has a handful of counts. This sequence joins TRBV12-3 or TRBV12-4 and TRBJ1-5, with D uncertain. CDR3 size: 14 residues. V lost 2 bases, J lost 2 bases, and 7 bases lay in between. The CDR3 DNA is TGTGCCAGCAGTTTAAATCGGGGCAATCAGCCCCAGCATTTT. This encodes CASSLNRGNQPQHF.

This clonotype was detected ten times or more. V and J are TRBV5-5 and TRBJ1-1, with no clear D. Per the germline V gene, CDR1 is SGHKS and CDR2 is YYEKEE (reference sequence). The CDR3 spans 14 residues. V shed 0 bases and J shed 6 bases, with 12 bases lying between them. CDR3 bases: TGTGCCAGCAGCTTGGCGTTCGGGAGCCCTGAAGCTTTCTTT. This translates into CASSLAFGSPEAFF.

In this sample, this clonotype turned up many times. CDR3 sequence (DNA): TGTGCCAGCAGTTCCCCGGCGAAGGGGGCTGGGGCCAACGTCCTGACTTTC. This translates into CASSSPAKGAGANVLTF. J is TRBJ2-6 and V is TRBV28, with TRBD1 as a possible D gene (6 bases). This CDR3 is 17 amino acids long. V was pared by 4 bases and J by 2 bases, with 15 bases between. CDR1 and CDR2 (germline): MDHEN, SYDVKM. The full variable domain, in which reference TRBV28 and TRBJ2-6 provide the parts outside the CDR3, is DVKVTQSSRYLVKRTGEKVFLECVQDMDHENMFWYRQDPGLGLRLIYFSYDVKMKEKGDIPEGYSVSREKKERFSLILESASTNQTSMYLCASSSPAKGAGANVLTFGAGSRLTVL.

The table lists this clonotype with a few counts. The rearrangement joins TRBV7-2 to TRBJ1-3; TRBD1 aligns across 7 bases. Germline values: CDR1 SGHTA, CDR2 FQGNSA. V dropped 3 bases and J dropped 8; count of bases not matched to a gene: 7. The CDR3 has 14 amino acids. The CDR3 region is CASSFTGAGDTIYF. The CDR3 region has the DNA TGTGCCAGCAGCTTTACAGGGGCCGGGGACACCATATATTTT.

This clonotype was seen at least ten times. V is TRBV28 and J is TRBJ1-6; unclear D gene. From germline, CDR1 is MDHEN and CDR2 SYDVKM. CDR3 length: 12 residues. The V gene lost 2 bases and the J gene lost 14 bases, with 10 bases spanning the gap. CDR3 amino acids: CASSLQGLALHF. The CDR3 region has the DNA TGTGCCAGCAGTTTACAAGGATTGGCCCTCCACTTT.

This clonotype was counted only a few times. The rearrangement joins TRBV7-9 to TRBJ2-1; tentative D call: TRBD1 (6 bases). The CDR3 runs to 13 residues. Trimming pared 8 bases from V and 7 bases from J, leaving 15 bases between. CDR1 is SEHNR, CDR2 FQNEAQ, per germline (reference sequence). CDR3 in amino acids: CASGFYRENEQFF. The CDR3 DNA reads TGTGCCAGCGGATTCTACAGGGAGAATGAGCAGTTCTTC.

This clonotype occurred a few times. Here the CDR3 reads CASSQAEDTEAFF. In DNA, the CDR3 is TGTGCCAGCAGCCAAGCGGAGGACACTGAAGCTTTCTTT. The V call is TRBV3-1, the J call TRBJ1-1; no firm D call. The ends were cut back, 1 base at V and 3 bases at J, with 6 bases in the middle. The CDR3 has 13 residues. Germline V lookup: CDR1 LGHDT, CDR2 YNNKEL (reference sequence).

The gene calls are TRBV10-3 and TRBJ2-1; perhaps TRBD1 as D (6 bases). CDR1 is ENHRY, CDR2 SYGVKD, per germline. Trimming took off 1 base at V and 4 bases at J, with 11 bases between the two ends. The CDR3 extends over 15 amino acids. The CDR3 DNA reads as TGTGCCATCAGTGAGTTAGCGCAGGGGTACAATGAGCAGTTCTTC. This codes for CAISELAQGYNEQFF.

The CDR3 spells CATGAGDYGYTF. The CDR3 DNA sequence: TGTGCCACCGGGGCAGGGGACTATGGCTACACCTTC. This chain uses TRBV10-3 with TRBJ1-2; TRBD1 might be the D (6 bases). Trimming stripped 10 bases from V and 3 bases from J, with 12 bases between. The CDR3 is made up of 12 amino acids. Germline V gene data show CDR1 as ENHRY and CDR2 as SYGVKD.

This clonotype has only a few counts. The chain links TRBV6-1 to TRBJ1-5, with D maybe TRBD1 (6 bases). Trimming took off 6 bases at V and 7 bases at J, with 13 bases between the two ends. In germline, CDR1 is MNHNS, CDR2 SASEGT. The CDR3 length is 13 residues. CDR3 coding DNA: TGTGCCAGCAGCCGGGACATAGGACAGCCCCAGCATTTT. Its protein product is CASSRDIGQPQHF.

This clonotype was seen only a few times. The CDR3 DNA is TGCGCCAGCAGCTTGGGTTACGGGACAGCGAACACCGGGGAGCTGTTTTTT. Protein sequence: CASSLGYGTANTGELFF. The V gene is TRBV5-1, the J gene TRBJ2-2; 7 bases line up with TRBD1. This CDR3 has 17 residues. The V segment lost 0 bases and the J segment 0 bases; nucleotides outside the gene matches: 5. Germline CDR1 and CDR2: SGHRS and YFSETQ. The full variable domain, its missing parts supplied by reference TRBV5-1 and TRBJ2-2, is KAGVTQTPRYLIKTRGQQVTLSCSPISGHRSVSWYQQTPGQGLQFLFEYFSETQRNKGNFPGRFSGRQFSNSRSEMNVSTLELGDSALYLCASSLGYGTANTGELFFGEGSRLTVL.

This clonotype was seen many times. This chain joins TRBV7-2 and TRBJ2-3, with D possibly matching TRBD2 (6 bases). From germline, CDR1 is SGHTA and CDR2 FQGNSA. V was trimmed by 1 base and J by 4 bases, leaving 12 bases between them. The CDR3 runs 15 residues. CDR3 DNA sequence: TGTGCCAGCAGCTTAGGACTAGTGGTCGCAGATACGCAGTATTTT. Protein sequence: CASSLGLVVADTQYF.

This clonotype was seen repeatedly, ten times or more. The rearrangement joins TRBV20-1 to TRBJ1-4; D is unclear. Per germline, CDR1 DFQATT and CDR2 SNEGSKA (reference sequence). V lost 6 bases, J lost 2 bases, and 16 bases lay in between. The CDR3 loop spans 15 amino acids. CDR3 nucleotides: TGCAGTGCGCGGGCGAGAGGAGCGACTAATGAAAAACTGTTTTTT. This sequence encodes CSARARGATNEKLFF.

This clonotype has a handful of counts. This chain connects TRBV6-5 to TRBJ1-1, with D unclear. The CDR3 has 14 residues. Per the germline V gene, CDR1 is MNHEY and CDR2 is SVGAGI. V was shortened by 7 bases and J by 3 bases, with 15 bases between the two germline ends. The DNA of the CDR3 is TGTGCCAGCACTCAAAATTGGGATTACACTGAAGCTTTCTTT. This codes for CASTQNWDYTEAFF.

This clonotype was observed a few times. This chain links TRBV5-1 with TRBJ2-3; 12 bases line up with TRBD2. The germline CDR1 and CDR2 sequences are SGHRS and YFSETQ. V dropped 4 bases and J dropped 1; count of bases not matched to a gene: 4. There are 16 residues in the CDR3. CDR3 nucleotides: TGCGCCAGCAGCATCCGGACTAGCGGGGGCACAGATACGCAGTATTTT. Its protein is CASSIRTSGGTDTQYF.

This CDR3 is CASSPPAVADTQYF. The CDR3 DNA is TGTGCCAGCAGCCCCCCAGCAGTTGCAGATACGCAGTATTTT. The chain joins TRBV3-1 to TRBJ2-3; D remains ambiguous. V lost 4 bases and J 4 bases, leaving 12 bases between the germline ends. Germline-derived CDR1 and CDR2 are LGHDT and YNNKEL (reference sequence). The CDR3 spans 14 residues.

This clonotype was seen a few times. V gene TRBV6-6 combines with J gene TRBJ2-3, with D unclear. Trimming shortened V by 2 bases and J by 6 bases, and 9 bases separated the two germline ends. In germline, CDR1 is MNHNY, CDR2 SVGAGI (reference sequence). The CDR3 totals 13 residues. CDR3 region: CASSYARPDTQYF. The CDR3 DNA is TGTGCCAGCAGTTACGCGAGGCCGGATACGCAGTATTTT.

This clonotype was detected many times. V usage is TRBV2 and J usage is TRBJ1-2; possibly TRBD1 for D (6 bases). Per the germline V gene, CDR1 is SNHLY and CDR2 is FYNNEI. The V gene lost 11 bases and the J gene lost 3 bases, with 31 bases spanning the gap. This CDR3 comprises 18 residues. CDR3 sequence reads: CASCTPEGGMGGYYGYTF. CDR3 sequence (DNA): TGTGCCTCCTGTACCCCAGAGGGGGGCATGGGGGGTTACTATGGCTACACCTTC.

This clonotype has ten or more counts. The V and J genes are TRBV12-3 or TRBV12-4 and TRBJ1-2; the D gene is possibly TRBD1 (5 bases). Trimming removed 2 bases from V and 0 bases from J, with 10 bases in between. The CDR3 extends over 15 amino acids. The CDR3 sequence is CASSLSGSPNYGYTF. DNA for the CDR3: TGTGCCAGCAGTTTATCAGGGAGCCCTAACTATGGCTACACCTTC.

The J gene is TRBJ2-5, the V gene TRBV28; 10 positions match TRBD2. V was clipped by 4 bases and J by 4 bases; unmatched bases: 18. CDR3 length: 19 residues. CDR1 and CDR2 from the germline V gene are MDHEN and SYDVKM. Here the CDR3 reads CASSSGRLAGGPLRETQYF. The CDR3 coding sequence is TGTGCCAGCAGTTCCGGGCGATTAGCGGGGGGCCCATTACGAGAGACCCAGTACTTC.

This clonotype occurred a few times. Here the CDR3 reads CASSSLADGPYEQYF. CDR3 nucleotide sequence: TGTGCCAGCAGCTCATTGGCGGACGGACCCTACGAGCAGTACTTC. This chain joins TRBV7-2 and TRBJ2-7, with no clear D. V was clipped by 4 bases and J by 2 bases, with 15 bases between them. This CDR3 is built from 15 residues. Looked up from germline, CDR1 is SGHTA and CDR2 is FQGNSA.

The chain is built from TRBV29-1 and TRBJ1-2, with D hard to call. The CDR3 covers 11 residues. The V and J ends lost 7 bases and 2 bases respectively, with 8 bases between them. CDR1 and CDR2 (germline): SQVTM, ANQGSEA. Here the CDR3 reads CSAEVNYGYTF. The CDR3 region has the DNA TGCAGCGCCGAGGTGAACTATGGCTACACCTTC.

This sequence joins TRBV7-2 and TRBJ2-1; the D gene is possibly TRBD2 (6 bases). Trimming shortened V by 7 bases and J by 8 bases, and 18 bases separated the two germline ends. The CDR3 contains 14 residues. Germline loops: CDR1 SGHTA, CDR2 FQGNSA. The CDR3 spells CASTETRASDEQFF. The CDR3 DNA follows: TGTGCCAGCACCGAGACTAGGGCCTCAGATGAGCAGTTCTTC.

This clonotype was detected ten times or more. The chain recombines TRBV5-1 with TRBJ1-6, with 10 positions matching TRBD1. Germline-derived CDR1 and CDR2 are SGHRS and YFSETQ. V trimming: 4 bases; J trimming: 9 bases; junction bases outside the gene matches: 7. This CDR3 has 15 residues. CDR3 bases: TGCGCCAGCAGCAAGGGACAGGGGTTGGGTTCACCCCTCCACTTT. This sequence encodes CASSKGQGLGSPLHF.

The gene calls are TRBV4-2 and TRBJ1-5, with unresolved D. Trimming took off 2 bases at V and 0 bases at J, with 8 bases between the two ends. CDR1 and CDR2 from the germline V gene are LGHNA and YNFKEQ. CDR3 length: 15 amino acids. The CDR3 bases are TGTGCCAGCAGCCAATACAGAAGTAGCAATCAGCCCCAGCATTTT. Its protein product is CASSQYRSSNQPQHF.

The chain employs TRBV6-2 or TRBV6-3 and TRBJ2-7; no firm D call. In germline, CDR1 is MNHEY, CDR2 SVGEGT. V dropped 0 bases and J dropped 0 bases, with 9 bases sitting between them. The length of the CDR3 is 15 residues. CDR3 sequence: CASSYSSKSSYEQYF. CDR3 DNA sequence: TGTGCCAGCAGTTACTCGTCCAAGAGCTCCTACGAGCAGTACTTC.

This clonotype was picked up a small number of times. The chain links TRBV7-6 to TRBJ2-7; 8 bases map to TRBD1. CDR3 length: 16 amino acids. The germline V gene has CDR1 SGHVS and CDR2 FNYEAQ. V was pared by 5 bases and J by 7 bases, with 16 bases of the junction left unmatched. Here the CDR3 DNA reads TGTGCCAGCAGCCATAACGGACAGGGAGCGGTGGGTGAGCAGTACTTC. Translation gives CASSHNGQGAVGEQYF.

The chain is built from TRBV6-5 and TRBJ1-2, with a tentative D call TRBD1 (6 bases). Germline loops: CDR1 MNHEY, CDR2 SVGAGI. Trimming took 5 bases from V and 0 from J, leaving 10 bases between them. The CDR3 is 14 residues long. CDR3 amino acids: CASSRGSTNYGYTF. The CDR3 DNA is TGTGCCAGCAGTAGGGGGAGTACTAACTATGGCTACACCTTC.

This chain joins TRBV20-1 and TRBJ1-1; tentative D call: TRBD1 (5 bases). V shed 6 bases and J shed 0 bases, with 17 bases lying between them. CDR1 and CDR2 (germline): DFQATT, SNEGSKA (reference sequence). The CDR3 contains 15 residues. CDR3 region: CSAPDPRGLNTEAFF. Written as DNA, the CDR3 is TGCAGTGCCCCAGACCCTAGGGGATTGAACACTGAAGCTTTCTTT.

This clonotype has a count of ten or more. The rearrangement joins TRBV6-5 to TRBJ1-2; a weak D match, TRBD1 (5 bases). Germline CDR1 and CDR2: MNHEY and SVGAGI. V dropped 8 bases and J dropped 3 bases, with 16 bases sitting between them. The length of the CDR3 is 14 residues. The CDR3 region has the DNA TGTGCCAGCCACCGGGGGGAGAACTACTATGGCTACACCTTC. As protein: CASHRGENYYGYTF.

This clonotype was observed many times. The chain is built from TRBV6-6 and TRBJ1-1; the D is unclear. CDR3 size: 14 residues. The germline V gene has CDR1 MNHNY and CDR2 SVGAGI (reference sequence). Between the trimmed V and J ends, which lost 4 bases and 4 bases, there was a span of 13 bases. This CDR3 is CASSSVGDFTEAFF. The CDR3 DNA follows: TGTGCCAGCAGTTCCGTAGGTGATTTCACTGAAGCTTTCTTT.

This clonotype was recorded many times. The chain recombines TRBV5-6 with TRBJ1-1; D is unclear. The CDR3 extends over 12 amino acids. The V gene's germline CDR1 is SGHDT and CDR2 YYEEEE. Between the trimmed V and J ends, which lost 4 bases and 10 bases, there was a span of 14 bases. CDR3 in amino acids: CASSMGGPLAFF. The DNA of the CDR3 is TGTGCCAGCAGCATGGGTGGCCCGTTAGCTTTCTTT.